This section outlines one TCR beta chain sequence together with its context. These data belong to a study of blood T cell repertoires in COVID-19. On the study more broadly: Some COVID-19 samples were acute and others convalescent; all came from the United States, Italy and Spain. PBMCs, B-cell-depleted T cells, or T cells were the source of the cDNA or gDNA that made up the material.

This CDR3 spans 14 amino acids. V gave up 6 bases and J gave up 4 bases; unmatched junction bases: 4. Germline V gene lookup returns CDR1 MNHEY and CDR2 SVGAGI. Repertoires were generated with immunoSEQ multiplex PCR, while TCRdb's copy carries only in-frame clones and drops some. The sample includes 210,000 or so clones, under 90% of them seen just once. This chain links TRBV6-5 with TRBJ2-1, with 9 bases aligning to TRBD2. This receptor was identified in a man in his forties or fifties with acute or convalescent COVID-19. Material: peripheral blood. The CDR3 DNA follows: TGTGCCAGCAGAGCGGGGGGCCTTTACAATGAGCAGTTCTTC. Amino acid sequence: CASRAGGLYNEQFF.